This TCR beta chain came from a study of control samples from healthy donors and cancer patients. Sequencing was performed with immunoSEQ multiplex PCR; in TCRdb, only in-frame clones are kept and a portion is missing. The table shows about 75,000 clones, with 84% occurring only once. CDR3 length equals 15 residues. After removal of 4 bases from V and 3 bases from J, the junction contained 4 bases not matched to a gene. Germline CDR1 is LGHNA and CDR2 is YNFKEQ. Sequencing used blood. V and J are TRBV4-2 and TRBJ1-4, with 8 nucleotides matching TRBD1. This sequence was found in a man aged 45-65 years in good health. CDR3 sequence reads: CASSPGTGANEKLFF. The CDR3 DNA is TGTGCCAGCAGCCCCGGGACAGGCGCTAATGAAAAACTGTTTTTT.